This passage covers 7 T cell receptor beta chains from one sample sequenced in a study of T cell repertoires in cytomegalovirus infection. TCRdb reanalysed the reads using MiXCR and keeps one entry per CDR3 protein. In the table there are approximately 600,000 distinct CDR3 sequences, about 40% of which are singletons. What these receptors recognize is not known. Sequenced here: cultured PBMCs, sampled from culture after CMV antigen stimulation. The receptors stem from a human donor in good health (CMV status not recorded). Some clones in this sample may be carry-over from other donors' samples.

The V and J genes are TRBV7-2 and TRBJ1-1; D unclear. The germline gives CDR1 SGHTA, CDR2 FQGNSA. The CDR3 runs to 13 residues. V was clipped by 5 bases and J by 7 bases, with 14 bases between them. The CDR3 spells CASSGKPGVEAFF. As DNA, the CDR3 is TGTGCCAGCAGCGGAAAGCCGGGAGTTGAAGCTTTCTTT.

A few counts support this clonotype. This chain connects TRBV20-1 to TRBJ2-2; 7 bases are shared with TRBD1. The germline CDR1 and CDR2 sequences are DFQATT and SNEGSKA (reference sequence). The CDR3 length is 15 residues. The trim removed 2 bases at V and 5 bases at J, leaving 8 bases unmatched. The CDR3 region has the DNA TGCAGTGCTAGACCCCCAGGGGGTGGAACCGGGGAGCTGTTTTTT. It yields the protein CSARPPGGGTGELFF.

This clonotype has a count of ten or more. The chain has TRBV7-9 and TRBJ2-7; D unresolved. Trimming pared 5 bases from V and 5 bases from J, leaving 10 bases between. The CDR3 has 12 residues. Germline V gives CDR1 SEHNR, CDR2 FQNEAQ (reference sequence). CDR3 loop: CASSQTLNEQYF. The CDR3 coding sequence is TGTGCCAGCAGCCAAACCCTCAACGAGCAGTACTTC.

The V and J genes are TRBV2 and TRBJ2-3, with 7 positions matching TRBD2. The germline CDR1 and CDR2 sequences are SNHLY and FYNNEI. The CDR3 consists of 13 residues. Unmatched junction bases numbered 6, after V lost 11 bases and J lost 1 base. CDR3 in DNA: TGTGCCGGGGGGGATACTGGCACAGATACGCAGTATTTT. The encoded protein is CAGGDTGTDTQYF.

This clonotype was counted a few times. The J gene is TRBJ2-1, the V gene TRBV6-2 or TRBV6-3; D unresolved. Germline CDR1 is MNHEY and CDR2 is SVGEGT. There are 14 residues in the CDR3. V shed 2 bases and J shed 0 bases, with 5 bases lying between them. In DNA form, the CDR3 reads TGTGCCAGCAGTTACACAGACTCCTACAATGAGCAGTTCTTC. The encoded protein is CASSYTDSYNEQFF.

The V and J genes are TRBV18 and TRBJ2-4; 11 bases map to TRBD2. Germline CDR1 is KGHSH and CDR2 is LQKENI. The CDR3 length is 16 residues. V was clipped by 6 bases and J by 6 bases; unmatched bases: 10. The DNA for the CDR3 is TGTGCCAGCTCGAGTCAGACGGGACTAGCGGTAAACATTCAGTACTTC. This codes for CASSSQTGLAVNIQYF.

The gene calls are TRBV10-3 and TRBJ1-2, with TRBD1 identical over 7 bases. This CDR3 is built from 17 residues. Germline assignment: CDR1 ENHRY and CDR2 SYGVKD. V dropped 2 bases and J dropped 5; count of bases not matched to a gene: 14. This CDR3 is CAISEGYGGQAGYGYTF. CDR3 sequence (DNA): TGTGCCATCAGTGAGGGGTACGGTGGACAGGCGGGATATGGCTACACCTTC.